Presented here are 21 T cell receptor beta chains from one specimen sequenced in a study of cytomegalovirus exposure and HLA in healthy donors. The PCR had 60 Vbeta and 13 Jbeta primers. Profiled with immunoSEQ multiplex PCR; TCRdb holds only in-frame clones, not every one. The table records about 97,000 clones, around 81% of them present only once. Sequencing used PBMCs. The receptors were sampled from a man aged 35-49 years in good health and CMV-seropositive.

The rearrangement links TRBV11-2 to TRBJ2-3, with 9 bases matching TRBD2. V lost 1 base, J lost 3 bases, and 5 bases stayed unmatched. Germline CDR1 is SGHAT and CDR2 is FQNNGV. The CDR3 is 16 amino acids. The CDR3 DNA reads TGTGCCAGCAGCTTAGTGCGGGGGGGCAGTACAGATACGCAGTATTTT. Translation: CASSLVRGGSTDTQYF. Looking up the rest from reference TRBV11-2 and TRBJ2-3 gives the full variable domain: EAGVAQSPRYKIIEKRQSVAFWCNPISGHATLYWYQQILGQGPKLLIQFQNNGVVDDSQLPKDRFSAERLKGVDSTLKIQPAKLEDSAVYLCASSLVRGGSTDTQYFGPGTRLTVL.

This chain links TRBV6-1 with TRBJ1-2; D gene uncertain. CDR1 is MNHNS and CDR2 is SASEGT in the germline V gene. This CDR3 has 13 residues. The V and J ends lost 7 bases and 6 bases respectively, with 15 bases between them. The CDR3 is CASTPGVLDGYTF. CDR3 in DNA: TGTGCCAGCACCCCCGGGGTTCTGGATGGCTACACCTTC.

This chain joins TRBV6-1 and TRBJ2-7, with D possibly matching TRBD1 (6 bases). Trimming cost V 5 bases and J 3 bases, with 14 bases left between them. Germline V gene data show CDR1 as MNHNS and CDR2 as SASEGT. The CDR3 contains 14 residues. DNA of the CDR3: TGTGCCAGCAGTATACAGGGAAAGGGCTACGAGCAGTACTTC. Translated, it gives CASSIQGKGYEQYF.

This clone was observed a few times. The V and J genes are TRBV7-8 and TRBJ1-1; no definite D call. Germline CDR1 SGHVS, CDR2 FQNEAQ. The CDR3 covers 11 residues. V was shortened by 5 bases and J by 2 bases, with 3 bases between the two germline ends. The CDR3 DNA reads TGTGCCAGCAGCCTTAACACTGAAGCTTTCTTT. Translating it yields CASSLNTEAFF. Drawing the rest from reference TRBV7-8 and TRBJ1-1, the complete variable domain is GAGVSQSPRYKVAKRGQDVALRCDPISGHVSLFWYQQALGQGPEFLTYFQNEAQLDKSGLPSDRFFAERPEGSVSTLKIQRTQQEDSAVYLCASSLNTEAFFGQGTRLTVV.

The J gene is TRBJ2-7, the V gene TRBV5-1, with 10 bases fitting TRBD2. The ends lost 7 bases at V and 4 bases at J; junction bases unmatched: 8. This CDR3 region has 14 residues. Germline values: CDR1 SGHRS, CDR2 YFSETQ. Written as DNA, the CDR3 is TGCGCCAGCTACGAGCGGGGGGGCACGTACGAGCAGTACTTC. Amino acid sequence: CASYERGGTYEQYF.

The chain joins TRBV10-1 to TRBJ2-1, with D possibly being TRBD2 (5 bases). Per germline, CDR1 WNHNN and CDR2 SYGVQD (reference sequence). The V and J ends lost 2 bases and 0 bases respectively, with 11 bases between them. There are 16 residues in the CDR3. As DNA, the CDR3 is TGCGCCAGCAGTGAGAGGAGGTCCAGCTCCTACAATGAGCAGTTCTTC. It translates to CASSERRSSSYNEQFF.

The gene calls are TRBV10-1 and TRBJ2-1; 7 nucleotides match TRBD1. The length of the CDR3 is 13 residues. Per the germline V gene, CDR1 is WNHNN and CDR2 is SYGVQD (reference sequence). J gave up 9 bases and V 5 bases, and 7 bases lay outside the gene matches. The CDR3 reads CASSQGVVGEQFF. CDR3 sequence (DNA): TGCGCCAGCAGTCAGGGGGTAGTGGGTGAGCAGTTCTTC.

The CDR3 DNA reads as TGCGCCAGCAGCTGGGCCTTACAAACGGGAACTGAAGCTTTCTTT. It specifies CASSWALQTGTEAFF. This sequence joins TRBV5-1 and TRBJ1-1; D gene uncertain. Trimming pared 3 bases from V and 5 bases from J, leaving 17 bases between. The CDR3 sequence is 15 residues long. Germline-derived CDR1 and CDR2 are SGHRS and YFSETQ.

Only a few counts were recorded for this clone. The V and J genes are TRBV9 and TRBJ2-5, with 10 bases matching TRBD2. V shed 1 base and J 5 bases; nucleotides not matched to a gene: 11. CDR3 length: 17 amino acids. Germline V gene sequence: CDR1 SGDLS, CDR2 YYNGEE. This CDR3 is CASSVSASGRGQETQYF. The DNA for the CDR3 is TGTGCCAGCAGCGTATCGGCTAGCGGGAGAGGGCAGGAGACCCAGTACTTC.

V usage is TRBV6-5 and J usage is TRBJ1-5; 9 bases align to TRBD1. V dropped 2 bases and J dropped 6; count of bases not matched to a gene: 2. The CDR3 is 14 amino acids. Germline-derived CDR1 and CDR2 are MNHEY and SVGAGI. CDR3 residues: CASSYGTGIQPQHF. The DNA of the CDR3 is TGTGCCAGCAGTTACGGGACAGGGATTCAGCCCCAGCATTTT.

The V gene is TRBV30, the J gene TRBJ1-3; D call uncertain. V was trimmed by 0 bases and J by 7 bases, leaving 13 bases between them. The CDR3 is 14 amino acids. From germline, CDR1 is GTSNPN and CDR2 SVGIG (reference sequence). CDR3 protein: CAWSVSSRRNTIYF. Here the CDR3 DNA reads TGTGCCTGGAGTGTCTCGAGCCGTCGGAACACCATATATTTT.

This clone has just one count. J is TRBJ2-3 and V is TRBV27; no firm D call. The CDR3 is 12 residues long. V lost 7 bases to trimming and J lost 3 bases, with 8 bases between them. Germline CDR1 reads MNHEY; CDR2 reads SMNVEV (reference sequence). The CDR3 spells CASIGQTDTQYF. For the CDR3, the DNA is TGTGCCAGCATTGGGCAGACAGATACGCAGTATTTT.

This chain uses TRBV11-2 with TRBJ1-4; TRBD1 matches 9 bases. CDR1 is SGHAT and CDR2 is FQNNGV in the germline V gene. Losses at the gene ends were 5 bases for V and 8 bases for J; bases not matched to a gene: 12. The CDR3 covers 16 residues. CDR3 nucleotides: TGTGCCAGCAGCATGGGCGGGACAGGGTTCCGGGAAAAACTGTTTTTT. Translated, it gives CASSMGGTGFREKLFF.

Written as DNA, the CDR3 is TGTGCCAGCAGCTTTTATGGTAGGCGGAACACAGATACGCAGTATTTT. Translating it yields CASSFYGRRNTDTQYF. The gene calls are TRBV7-8 and TRBJ2-3; no clear D. Germline CDR1 is SGHVS and CDR2 is FQNEAQ. This CDR3 is 16 amino acids long. Trimming left V 3 bases short and J 2 bases short, with 15 bases between. Combining the CDR3 with reference TRBV7-8 and TRBJ2-3 gives the whole variable domain GAGVSQSPRYKVAKRGQDVALRCDPISGHVSLFWYQQALGQGPEFLTYFQNEAQLDKSGLPSDRFFAERPEGSVSTLKIQRTQQEDSAVYLCASSFYGRRNTDTQYFGPGTRLTVL.

This chain uses TRBV28 with TRBJ2-7; TRBD1 matches 8 bases. The CDR3 has 13 residues. V lost 7 bases, J lost 3 bases, and 5 bases stayed unmatched. Per the germline V gene, CDR1 is MDHEN and CDR2 is SYDVKM. CDR3 region: CASTPGGGYEQYF. The CDR3 region has the DNA TGTGCCAGCACCCCAGGGGGCGGCTACGAGCAGTACTTC.

The CDR3 coding sequence is TGTGCCAGTAGTAGCCAGGGTGGATCCTACGAGCAGTACTTC. Translation gives CASSSQGGSYEQYF. This chain joins TRBV19 and TRBJ2-7; TRBD1 might be the D (5 bases). The germline V and J ends were trimmed by 4 bases and 1 base, with 11 bases remaining between them. This CDR3 spans 14 amino acids. Germline V lookup: CDR1 LNHDA, CDR2 SQIVND (reference sequence).

V usage is TRBV6-6 and J usage is TRBJ1-1; no reliable D call. Germline CDR1 MNHNY, CDR2 SVGAGI (reference sequence). CDR3 length equals 14 residues. The V gene lost 6 bases and the J gene lost 1 base, with 12 bases spanning the gap. The CDR3 nucleotides are TGTGCCAGCAGCCCCGGACTGCCGAACACTGAAGCTTTCTTT. This sequence encodes CASSPGLPNTEAFF.

The rearrangement links TRBV7-2 to TRBJ2-2; D is possibly TRBD2 (5 bases). The CDR3 has 14 amino acids. Trimming removed 11 bases at V and 3 bases at J, with 16 bases between. Germline V CDR1 and CDR2: SGHTA, FQGNSA. The CDR3 coding sequence is TGTGCCCCCAGACGGGGAGTTCACACCGGGGAGCTGTTTTTT. Translating gives CAPRRGVHTGELFF.

This chain uses TRBV9 with TRBJ2-1, with a tentative D call TRBD2 (5 bases). The CDR3 consists of 14 residues. Germline V lookup: CDR1 SGDLS, CDR2 YYNGEE. The germline V and J ends were trimmed by 0 bases and 4 bases, with 8 bases remaining between them. The CDR3 loop reads CASSVEEVYNEQFF. The CDR3 DNA follows: TGTGCCAGCAGCGTAGAGGAGGTTTACAATGAGCAGTTCTTC.

The CDR3 sequence is CASSLDTANYGYTF. The CDR3 coding sequence is TGTGCCAGCTCACTTGACACCGCTAACTATGGCTACACCTTC. This chain uses TRBV18 with TRBJ1-2, with unresolved D. V was cut by 4 bases and J by 0 bases, with 9 bases left in between. The CDR3 sequence is 14 residues long. The germline V gene encodes CDR1 KGHSH and CDR2 LQKENI.

In this sample, this clone turned up a few times. The rearrangement links TRBV13 to TRBJ2-3, with TRBD2 matching 7 bases. The germline CDR1 and CDR2 sequences are PRHDT and FYEKMQ (reference sequence). The J segment lost 3 bases and the V segment lost 5 bases, leaving 17 bases of the junction unmatched. This CDR3 spans 18 amino acids. The CDR3 loop reads CASSHDPTSVGSTDTQYF. In DNA, the CDR3 is TGTGCCAGCAGCCACGACCCTACTAGCGTCGGGAGTACAGATACGCAGTATTTT. The full variable domain, its missing parts supplied by reference TRBV13 and TRBJ2-3, is AAGVIQSPRHLIKEKRETATLKCYPIPRHDTVYWYQQGPGQDPQFLISFYEKMQSDKGSIPDRFSAQQFSDYHSELNMSSLELGDSALYFCASSHDPTSVGSTDTQYFGPGTRLTVL.